The 28 T cell receptor beta chains below all came from one sample that was sequenced in a study of chemoradiotherapy in HPV16-positive cancers. Sequenced by immunoSEQ multiplex PCR; TCRdb stores in-frame clones only, minus some. The sample lists roughly 30,000 clones; 92% were seen once. The sample consisted of blood, taken from a patient who underwent chemoradiotherapy. The receptors were sampled from a human donor with HPV-associated anogenital cancer.

V usage is TRBV5-1 and J usage is TRBJ1-2, with a weak D call TRBD1 (6 bases). From germline, CDR1 is SGHRS and CDR2 YFSETQ. V lost 4 bases, J lost 1 base, and 8 bases lay in between. The CDR3 sequence is 13 residues long. Here the CDR3 DNA reads TGCGCCAGCAGCCCGGACAGTAACTATGGCTACACCTTC. This encodes CASSPDSNYGYTF.

The V call is TRBV13, the J call TRBJ2-7; 7 positions agree with TRBD1. Trimming removed 5 bases from V and 0 bases from J; junction bases left unmatched: 4. The CDR3 has 14 amino acids. CDR1 is PRHDT, CDR2 FYEKMQ, per germline (reference sequence). The CDR3 protein is CASSMTGSSYEQYF. CDR3 sequence (DNA): TGTGCCAGCAGCATGACAGGGAGCTCCTACGAGCAGTACTTC.

This rearrangement joins TRBV30 to TRBJ2-2; 10 bases fit TRBD1. The J segment lost 7 bases and the V segment lost 3 bases, leaving 5 bases of the junction unmatched. Per germline, CDR1 GTSNPN and CDR2 SVGIG (reference sequence). The CDR3 sequence is 14 residues long. CDR3 DNA sequence: TGTGCCTGGAGCAGACAGGGGGCTGGCGGGGAGCTGTTTTTT. This codes for CAWSRQGAGGELFF.

V and J are TRBV30 and TRBJ1-5; weak D call: TRBD1 (5 bases). Between the trimmed V and J ends, which lost 0 bases and 0 bases, there was a span of 15 bases. CDR3 length equals 17 residues. The germline V gene encodes CDR1 GTSNPN and CDR2 SVGIG (reference sequence). CDR3 coding DNA: TGTGCCTGGAGTGTACGAAGGACACCTAATAGCAATCAGCCCCAGCATTTT. It specifies CAWSVRRTPNSNQPQHF.

This clone was recorded a few times. This rearrangement joins TRBV19 to TRBJ2-7, with D perhaps given as TRBD1 or TRBD2 (6 bases each). Deletions cut 3 bases from V and 5 bases from J, with 23 bases between. Germline CDR1 reads LNHDA; CDR2 reads SQIVND (reference sequence). The length of the CDR3 is 17 residues. The CDR3 region is CASSISRGRGRLHEQYF. Here the CDR3 DNA reads TGTGCCAGTAGTATCTCCCGGGGGCGGGGCCGCCTCCACGAGCAGTACTTC.

The chain links TRBV2 to TRBJ2-7, with D possibly TRBD2 on 6 matching bases. Trimming cost V 6 bases and J 7 bases, with 19 bases left between them. The CDR3 loop spans 14 amino acids. Per the germline V gene, CDR1 is SNHLY and CDR2 is FYNNEI. The CDR3 loop is CASRIRDSAREQYF. The CDR3 DNA reads as TGTGCCAGCAGGATTCGGGACTCTGCTCGGGAGCAGTACTTC.

This clone appeared a single time. The genes are TRBV28 and TRBJ1-6, with TRBD1 matching over 10 bases. There are 14 residues in the CDR3. Germline V gives CDR1 MDHEN, CDR2 SYDVKM. The CDR3 DNA is TGTGCGACAGGGGGCGGTTGGTCCAGCTCACCCCTCCACTTT. It specifies CATGGGWSSSPLHF.

This clone has just one count. The V gene is TRBV5-8, the J gene TRBJ2-2; the match to TRBD2 covers 8 bases. The ends lost 0 bases at V and 7 bases at J; junction bases unmatched: 8. This CDR3 is 16 amino acids long. The V gene's germline CDR1 is SGHTS and CDR2 YDEGEE. The CDR3 loop is CASSLGAGEFYGELFF. The CDR3 nucleotides are TGTGCCAGCAGCTTGGGAGCGGGGGAGTTCTACGGGGAGCTGTTTTTT.

V is TRBV5-1 and J is TRBJ1-6; 7 positions agree with TRBD1. The CDR3 is 15 residues long. V lost 2 bases to trimming and J lost 7 bases; unmatched junction nucleotides: 6. CDR1 SGHRS and CDR2 YFSETQ come from the germline V gene. This CDR3 reads CASSFRAGGNSPLHF. CDR3 sequence (DNA): TGCGCCAGCAGCTTTAGGGCAGGGGGAAATTCACCCCTCCACTTT.

This clone was found once. The chain combines TRBV7-6 with TRBJ2-7; 11 bases line up with TRBD1. CDR3 length: 15 residues. Germline V CDR1 and CDR2: SGHVS, FNYEAQ. After removal of 5 bases from V and 2 bases from J, the junction contained 5 bases not matched to a gene. The CDR3 DNA follows: TGTGCCAGCAGCCCGCGGACAGGGGGCCCCTACGAGCAGTACTTC. It translates to CASSPRTGGPYEQYF.

A word on this clone: Other DNA variants within this sample encode the same CDR3. This chain uses TRBV2 with TRBJ2-1; the match to TRBD1 covers 8 bases. The V segment lost 6 bases and the J segment 1 base; nucleotides outside the gene matches: 2. CDR1 and CDR2 (germline): SNHLY, FYNNEI. The CDR3 extends over 14 amino acids. The CDR3 sequence is CASRDRVSYNEQFF. Here the CDR3 DNA reads TGTGCCAGCAGGGACAGGGTGTCCTACAATGAGCAGTTCTTC.

V usage is TRBV18 and J usage is TRBJ2-7, with 9 nucleotides matching TRBD1. Losses at the gene ends were 4 bases for V and 4 bases for J; bases not matched to a gene: 5. The germline V gene encodes CDR1 KGHSH and CDR2 LQKENI. CDR3 length: 14 amino acids. The CDR3 nucleotides are TGTGCCAGCTCACTGGGACAGGGAAAGTACGAGCAGTACTTC. Translated: CASSLGQGKYEQYF.

The CDR3: CASSYTGKGYGYTF. In nucleotides, the CDR3 is TGTGCCAGCAGTTACACAGGGAAGGGATATGGCTACACCTTC. The genes are TRBV6-5 and TRBJ1-2, with D perhaps matching TRBD1 (6 bases). Germline values: CDR1 MNHEY, CDR2 SVGAGI. Trimming removed 2 bases at V and 5 bases at J, with 12 bases between. CDR3 length equals 14 residues.

The chain recombines TRBV9 with TRBJ2-1, with D possibly TRBD1 on 7 matching bases. CDR1 and CDR2 from the germline V gene are SGDLS and YYNGEE. The CDR3 totals 17 residues. V shed 0 bases and J shed 5 bases, with 18 bases lying between them. The CDR3 sequence: CASSVDIGGQSNNEQFF. Here the CDR3 DNA reads TGTGCCAGCAGCGTAGATATCGGGGGACAGTCAAACAATGAGCAGTTCTTC.

The V call is TRBV27, the J call TRBJ2-5, with D perhaps matching TRBD2 (7 bases). The CDR3 is 13 residues long. V lost 5 bases, J lost 5 bases, and 12 bases lay in between. Germline V gives CDR1 MNHEY, CDR2 SMNVEV (reference sequence). The CDR3 DNA sequence: TGTGCCAGCAGTCCCAGGGGAGGGGAGACCCAGTACTTC. Amino acid sequence: CASSPRGGETQYF.

This chain links TRBV4-2 with TRBJ2-7, with D unclear. Germline loops: CDR1 LGHNA, CDR2 YNFKEQ. The CDR3 has 14 amino acids. Trimming took off 1 base at V and 7 bases at J, with 14 bases between the two ends. The CDR3 loop reads CASSQVLRVEEQYF. CDR3 nucleotide sequence: TGTGCCAGCAGCCAAGTATTACGGGTAGAGGAGCAGTACTTC.

The CDR3 DNA is TGTGCCAGCAGCTCCCCGGACAGGTCCCACTCCACCGGGGAGCTGTTTTTT. Translating gives CASSSPDRSHSTGELFF. The chain is built from TRBV7-9 and TRBJ2-2; 7 nucleotides agree with TRBD1. Looked up from germline, CDR1 is SEHNR and CDR2 is FQNEAQ (reference sequence). Trimming took 4 bases from V and 4 from J; bases not matched to a gene: 12. This CDR3 spans 17 amino acids.

This chain links TRBV19 with TRBJ2-7, with D possibly being TRBD1 (6 bases). This CDR3 spans 14 amino acids. Trimming shortened V by 4 bases and J by 1 base, and 11 bases separated the two germline ends. CDR1 is LNHDA and CDR2 is SQIVND in the germline V gene (reference sequence). The CDR3 bases are TGTGCCAGTAGTACTAGACAGGATTCCTACGAGCAGTACTTC. This encodes CASSTRQDSYEQYF. The whole variable domain, filled in from reference TRBV19 and TRBJ2-7, reads DGGITQSPKYLFRKEGQNVTLSCEQNLNHDAMYWYRQDPGQGLRLIYYSQIVNDFQKGDIAEGYSVSREKKESFPLTVTSAQKNPTAFYLCASSTRQDSYEQYFGPGTRLTVT.

The chain carries TRBV5-1 and TRBJ2-7; no firm D call. V lost 5 bases and J lost 4, with 7 bases in between. This CDR3 is built from 11 residues. Germline lookup yields CDR1 SGHRS and CDR2 YFSETQ. CDR3 amino acids: CASRGPYEQYF. CDR3 DNA: TGCGCCAGCAGAGGACCTTACGAGCAGTACTTC.

The chain employs TRBV5-6 and TRBJ1-2; maybe TRBD1 (6 bases). The germline V gene encodes CDR1 SGHDT and CDR2 YYEEEE. There are 14 residues in the CDR3. Trimming took off 4 bases at V and 2 bases at J, with 12 bases between the two ends. The CDR3 bases are TGTGCCAGCAGCCCCGGGACATCAAACTATGGCTACACCTTC. Amino acids: CASSPGTSNYGYTF. The full variable domain, in which reference TRBV5-6 and TRBJ1-2 provide the parts outside the CDR3, is DAGVTQSPTHLIKTRGQQVTLRCSPKSGHDTVSWYQQALGQGPQFIFQYYEEEERQRGNFPDRFSGHQFPNYSSELNVNALLLGDSALYLCASSPGTSNYGYTFGSGTRLTVV.

The sample holds one count of this clone. The chain recombines TRBV18 with TRBJ1-2; the D gene is possibly TRBD1 (6 bases). Between the trimmed V and J ends, which lost 5 bases and 6 bases, there was a span of 13 bases. This CDR3 is 13 amino acids long. Germline assignment: CDR1 KGHSH and CDR2 LQKENI. CDR3 residues: CASSADSLDGYTF. CDR3 sequence (DNA): TGTGCCAGCTCAGCGGACAGCCTAGATGGCTACACCTTC.

The table lists this clone with a count of one. The chain employs TRBV2 and TRBJ2-7, with D possibly being TRBD1 (5 bases). The CDR3 is made up of 12 amino acids. Germline assignment: CDR1 SNHLY and CDR2 FYNNEI. The V and J ends lost 7 bases and 3 bases respectively, with 10 bases between them. The CDR3 region has the DNA TGTGCCAGCACCACCCAGGGCTACGAGCAGTACTTC. This encodes CASTTQGYEQYF.

A single count supports this clone. This chain links TRBV11-2 with TRBJ1-1; 7 nucleotides match TRBD1. Germline trimming cut 5 bases from V and 10 bases from J; bases unmatched to any gene: 7. Looked up from germline, CDR1 is SGHAT and CDR2 is FQNNGV. CDR3 length: 12 residues. The CDR3 spells CASSGGGGLAFF. The CDR3 nucleotides are TGTGCCAGCAGCGGAGGAGGGGGCCTAGCTTTCTTT.

The chain carries TRBV19 and TRBJ1-2; a possible D gene is TRBD1 (5 bases). V was clipped by 3 bases and J by 7 bases, with 18 bases between them. The germline V gene has CDR1 LNHDA and CDR2 SQIVND (reference sequence). The CDR3 contains 15 residues. The CDR3 sequence: CASSIWGRTVAGYTF. CDR3 coding DNA: TGTGCCAGTAGTATTTGGGGCAGAACGGTCGCTGGCTACACCTTC. Complete variable domain (other parts from reference TRBV19 and TRBJ1-2): DGGITQSPKYLFRKEGQNVTLSCEQNLNHDAMYWYRQDPGQGLRLIYYSQIVNDFQKGDIAEGYSVSREKKESFPLTVTSAQKNPTAFYLCASSIWGRTVAGYTFGSGTRLTVV.

This sequence joins TRBV27 and TRBJ2-7; the D gene is possibly TRBD1 (6 bases). V was trimmed by 8 bases and J by 2 bases, leaving 10 bases between them. The germline V gene encodes CDR1 MNHEY and CDR2 SMNVEV (reference sequence). The CDR3 spans 12 residues. CDR3 residues: CASGWGPYEQYF. The CDR3 DNA reads as TGTGCCAGCGGTTGGGGGCCCTACGAGCAGTACTTC.

The genes are TRBV5-6 and TRBJ1-2, with 7 bases matching TRBD1. Losses at the gene ends were 10 bases for V and 3 bases for J; bases not matched to a gene: 18. The CDR3 runs to 16 residues. Germline-derived CDR1 and CDR2 are SGHDT and YYEEEE. The CDR3 nucleotides are TGTGCCCCGACCCCCAAACAGGGGAAGAGTGACTATGGCTACACCTTC. Translated, it gives CAPTPKQGKSDYGYTF.

The chain couples TRBV18 to TRBJ2-2, with 7 bases identical to TRBD1. The J segment lost 6 bases and the V segment lost 3 bases, leaving 4 bases of the junction unmatched. Germline values: CDR1 KGHSH, CDR2 LQKENI. This CDR3 comprises 14 residues. CDR3 DNA: TGTGCCAGCTCACCCGACAGGGTACCCGGGGAGCTGTTTTTT. It translates to CASSPDRVPGELFF.

The chain couples TRBV11-2 to TRBJ2-3; 13 nucleotides agree with TRBD2. V lost 3 bases and J lost 2; bases outside the gene matches: 2. The germline gives CDR1 SGHAT, CDR2 FQNNGV. The CDR3 runs 16 residues. The CDR3 region is CASSFTSGGATDTQYF. The DNA of the CDR3 is TGTGCCAGCAGCTTCACTAGCGGGGGGGCCACAGATACGCAGTATTTT. The entire variable domain, with the rest obtained from reference TRBV11-2 and TRBJ2-3, is as follows: EAGVAQSPRYKIIEKRQSVAFWCNPISGHATLYWYQQILGQGPKLLIQFQNNGVVDDSQLPKDRFSAERLKGVDSTLKIQPAKLEDSAVYLCASSFTSGGATDTQYFGPGTRLTVL.